Following are 32 T cell receptor beta chains from one sample sequenced in a study of T cells in women clearing cervical HPV infection. Sequencing used immunoSEQ multiplex PCR; TCRdb keeps in-frame clones, though not all of them. The sample has about 21,000 clones, and its top ten clones hold under 10%. Sequenced sample: blood buffy coat. The receptors were sampled from a woman between 18 and 75 years old with a cervical HPV16 infection that either progressed to CIN3+ or cleared (not recorded which).

Concerning this clone: The read gets to within 3 residues of the CDR3 end, and the germline J gene fills in the rest. This chain links TRBV11-2 with TRBJ1-2, with D perhaps TRBD1 (5 bases). Trimming took 1 base from V and 3 from J, leaving 9 bases between them. The CDR3 spans 14 residues. Germline V gene lookup returns CDR1 SGHAT and CDR2 FQNNGV. The sequenced part of the CDR3 DNA is TGTGCCAGCAGCTTAGGGGGCGGCGACTATGGC. Amino acid sequence: CASSLGGGDYG. The complete CDR3 protein is CASSLGGGDYGYTF.

As regards this clone: Read data end 3 residues before the CDR3 end; the end is taken from the germline J gene. The J gene is TRBJ2-7, the V gene TRBV19, with 7 bases fitting TRBD1. This CDR3 contains 14 residues. Unmatched junction bases numbered 10, after V lost 5 bases and J lost 6 bases. Germline CDR1 and CDR2: LNHDA and SQIVND (reference sequence). The CDR3 is CASSLMGQQGEQYF. The DNA read from the CDR3 is TGTGCCAGTAGTCTGATGGGACAGCAAGGCGAG. The variable domain in full, completed from reference TRBV19 and TRBJ2-7, reads DGGITQSPKYLFRKEGQNVTLSCEQNLNHDAMYWYRQDPGQGLRLIYYSQIVNDFQKGDIAEGYSVSREKKESFPLTVTSAQKNPTAFYLCASSLMGQQGEQYFGPGTRLTVT.

Turning to this clone: Read data end 3 residues before the CDR3 end; the end is taken from the germline J gene. The rearrangement links TRBV20-1 to TRBJ2-1; 10 nucleotides match TRBD2. With 3 bases clipped from V and 1 base from J, the junction kept 6 bases outside the gene matches. CDR3 size: 16 residues. Germline values: CDR1 DFQATT, CDR2 SNEGSKA (reference sequence). CDR3 bases read: TGCAGTGCTAGGGCCCCTAGCGGGGGTTCCTACAATGAG. This encodes CSARAPSGGSYNE. In full, the CDR3 reads CSARAPSGGSYNEQFF.

Remarks on this clone: The read ends 3 residues early relative to the CDR3; the germline J gene fills the gap. The chain combines TRBV6-2 or TRBV6-3 with TRBJ2-7, with D possibly TRBD2 on 5 matching bases. This CDR3 contains 13 residues. Trimming pared 10 bases from V and 4 bases from J, leaving 17 bases between. Germline loops: CDR1 MNHEY, CDR2 SVGEGT. CDR3 protein: CATQPASWYEQYF. The sequenced CDR3 bases are TGTGCCACACAACCGGCTAGCTGGTACGAG.

Worth noting for this clone: The CDR3 end is not reached by the read, which stops 3 residues before it; the germline J gene fills it in. The rearrangement joins TRBV10-1 to TRBJ2-7, with 8 bases that match TRBD1. Germline V gene sequence: CDR1 WNHNN, CDR2 SYGVQD (reference sequence). V lost 6 bases and J lost 0; bases outside the gene matches: 22. The CDR3 sequence is 20 residues long. The CDR3 is CASRPDRAWVCDYTSYEQYF. The sequenced part of the CDR3 DNA is TGCGCCAGCAGACCGGACAGGGCGTGGGTATGTGACTACACCTCCTACGAG.

The CDR3 bases that were read are TGTGCCAGTAGTCCCTCGGGACAGCGAGGCTCCTACGAG. It specifies CASSPSGQRGSYE. The entire CDR3 reads CASSPSGQRGSYEQYF. The chain links TRBV19 to TRBJ2-7, with 7 bases that match TRBD1. Read sequence stops 3 residues before the CDR3 end, and the germline J gene provides the missing end. The V gene's germline CDR1 is LNHDA and CDR2 SQIVND (reference sequence). The CDR3 extends over 16 amino acids. V was clipped by 5 bases and J by 0 bases; unmatched bases: 10.

About this clone: The read terminates 3 residues ahead of where the CDR3 ends, so the germline J gene completes it. The genes are TRBV20-1 and TRBJ2-7; D possibly corresponds to TRBD2 (5 bases). The V and J ends lost 1 base and 6 bases respectively, with 16 bases between them. In germline, CDR1 is DFQATT, CDR2 SNEGSKA (reference sequence). The CDR3 length is 14 residues. Incomplete CDR3 DNA: TGCAGTGCTAGAGTTTCGGGGTTCCCGATCGAG. Encoded protein: CSARVSGFPIE. The whole CDR3 region reads CSARVSGFPIEQYF.

Comments on this clone: The read terminates 3 residues ahead of where the CDR3 ends, so the germline J gene completes it. The V call is TRBV28, the J call TRBJ1-2, with D possibly matching TRBD1 (5 bases). CDR1 is MDHEN and CDR2 is SYDVKM in the germline V gene. The CDR3 runs 17 residues. Trimming cost V 5 bases and J 6 bases, with 25 bases left between them. The CDR3 protein is CASSTTEGRAVGHGYTF. The CDR3 bases that were read are TGTGCCAGCAGTACGACCGAAGGCAGGGCAGTAGGGCATGGC.

As to this clone: Read data end 3 residues before the CDR3 end; the end is taken from the germline J gene. The V gene is TRBV4-2, the J gene TRBJ1-1; a possible D gene is TRBD1 (6 bases). Germline V CDR1 and CDR2: LGHNA, YNFKEQ. CDR3 length: 14 residues. CDR3 in amino acids: CASSQVGRGGEAFF. The CDR3 DNA, read in part, is TGTGCCAGCAGCCAAGTTGGCAGGGGAGGAGAA.

The chain's CDR3 is CASAGSNQPQYF. The sequenced CDR3 bases are TGTGCCAGCGCGGGGAGCAATCAGCCG. The chain has TRBV2 and TRBJ2-3; a weak D match, TRBD2 (6 bases). The read finishes 3 residues shy of the CDR3 end, and the germline J gene is used to complete it. This CDR3 has 12 residues. CDR1 and CDR2 (germline): SNHLY, FYNNEI. The full variable domain, rest sourced from reference TRBV2 and TRBJ2-3, is EPEVTQTPSHQVTQMGQEVILRCVPISNHLYFYWYRQILGQKVEFLVSFYNNEISEKSEIFDDQFSVERPDGSNFTLKIRSTKLEDSAMYFCASAGSNQPQYFGPGTRLTVL.

Worth noting for this clone: Read coverage stops 3 residues before the CDR3 terminus; the germline J gene supplies the remainder. This chain links TRBV5-1 with TRBJ1-1; 7 bases align to TRBD1. The V and J ends lost 2 bases and 4 bases, in that order; junction bases with no gene match: 5. CDR3 length equals 14 residues. The germline CDR1 and CDR2 sequences are SGHRS and YFSETQ. This CDR3 is CASSLSTGVTEAFF. Incomplete CDR3 DNA: TGCGCCAGCAGCTTAAGTACAGGGGTCACTGAA. Variable domain in full (rest from reference TRBV5-1 and TRBJ1-1): KAGVTQTPRYLIKTRGQQVTLSCSPISGHRSVSWYQQTPGQGLQFLFEYFSETQRNKGNFPGRFSGRQFSNSRSEMNVSTLELGDSALYLCASSLSTGVTEAFFGQGTRLTVV.

A note on this clone: Read coverage stops 3 residues before the CDR3 terminus; the germline J gene supplies the remainder. V is TRBV20-1 and J is TRBJ1-2; 8 nucleotides match TRBD1. Germline loops: CDR1 DFQATT, CDR2 SNEGSKA (reference sequence). With 1 base clipped from V and 4 bases from J, the junction kept 2 bases outside the gene matches. This CDR3 has 13 amino acids. The sequenced CDR3 bases are TGCAGTGCTAGAGGACAGGGGACCTATGGC. It is translated as CSARGQGTYG. The CDR3 as a whole reads CSARGQGTYGYTF.

About this clone: The CDR3 is cut off 3 residues early in the read; its end comes from the germline J gene. The chain links TRBV5-1 to TRBJ2-6, with 8 nucleotides matching TRBD1. Losses at the gene ends were 3 bases for V and 1 base for J; bases not matched to a gene: 9. The CDR3 is 18 amino acids. Germline assignment: CDR1 SGHRS and CDR2 YFSETQ. CDR3 sequence reads: CASSSGDRLQSGANVLTF. The DNA read from the CDR3 is TGCGCCAGCAGCTCTGGGGACAGGCTCCAATCTGGGGCCAACGTC.

On this clone itself: The CDR3 is cut off 3 residues early in the read; its end comes from the germline J gene. V usage is TRBV24-1 and J usage is TRBJ1-2, with D tentatively TRBD1 (6 bases). V lost 5 bases, J lost 5 bases, and 14 bases lay in between. Germline V gene sequence: CDR1 KGHDR, CDR2 SFDVKD. The CDR3 loop spans 14 amino acids. The CDR3 reads CATSGDTAVYGYTF. CDR3 DNA (partial): TGTGCCACCAGTGGGGACACCGCGGTTTATGGC.

Details on this clone: The read ends 3 residues shy of where the CDR3 ends; the end is completed using the germline J gene. This chain joins TRBV14 and TRBJ1-1; TRBD1 matches 10 bases. The CDR3 loop spans 15 amino acids. The germline CDR1 and CDR2 sequences are SGHDN and FVKESK. J lost 4 bases, V lost 5 bases, and 7 bases had no gene match. CDR3 in amino acids: CASSKTGGLGTEAFF. CDR3 DNA, as far as it was read: TGTGCCAGCAGCAAGACAGGGGGCCTGGGCACTGAA.

For this clone: The CDR3 end is not reached by the read, which stops 3 residues before it; the germline J gene fills it in. The V gene is TRBV7-3, the J gene TRBJ2-2, with a possible D match to TRBD2 (5 bases). V was pared by 6 bases and J by 0 bases, with 14 bases between. The germline V gene encodes CDR1 SGHTA and CDR2 FQGTGA. The CDR3 length is 16 residues. Incomplete CDR3 DNA: TGTGCCAGCAGTCCTGCGGGCGGTGCGAACACCGGGGAG. The encoded protein is CASSPAGGANTGE. The full CDR3 protein is CASSPAGGANTGELFF.

With regard to this clone: The missing CDR3 end, 3 residues past where the read stops, is filled in from the germline J gene. This chain uses TRBV18 with TRBJ2-1, with 11 bases fitting TRBD2. Germline V CDR1 and CDR2: KGHSH, LQKENI. The CDR3 covers 19 residues. Trimming at V came to 3 bases and at J to 0 bases, leaving 10 bases not matched to a gene. CDR3 protein: CASSPRLAGGPSSYNEQFF. CDR3 DNA, as far as it was read: TGTGCCAGCTCACCCAGGCTAGCGGGAGGCCCGAGCTCCTACAATGAG.

In the case of this clone: The CDR3 end is not reached by the read, which stops 3 residues before it; the germline J gene fills it in. The chain links TRBV18 to TRBJ1-1; 9 nucleotides align to TRBD1. From germline, CDR1 is KGHSH and CDR2 LQKENI. This CDR3 is built from 15 residues. Unmatched junction bases numbered 10, after V lost 6 bases and J lost 5 bases. The DNA read from the CDR3 is TGTGCCAGCTCGGAATATTCGACAGGGGGAACTGAA. As protein: CASSEYSTGGTE. The whole CDR3 sequence reads CASSEYSTGGTEAFF.

Regarding this clone: The CDR3 end falls 3 residues outside the read, so it is completed with the germline J gene. This chain links TRBV20-1 with TRBJ2-5, with D possibly being TRBD2 (7 bases). The germline V gene encodes CDR1 DFQATT and CDR2 SNEGSKA (reference sequence). Trimming took 2 bases from V and 4 from J, leaving 14 bases between them. This CDR3 comprises 14 residues. The chain's CDR3 is CSARSPGGRETQYF. The part of the CDR3 DNA that was read is TGCAGTGCTAGATCACCGGGGGGCCGAGAGACC.

With respect to this clone: Sequencing ends 3 residues short of the CDR3 end; the germline J gene provides the rest. The chain uses TRBV7-2 and TRBJ2-5; 10 bases agree with TRBD2. Per germline, CDR1 SGHTA and CDR2 FQGNSA. Trimming took 3 bases from V and 5 from J; bases not matched to a gene: 3. The CDR3 has 14 residues. CDR3 bases read: TGTGCCAGCAGCTTCCAGCGGGGGGGGGAGACC. Its translation: CASSFQRGGET. The entire CDR3 protein is CASSFQRGGETQYF.

In regard to this clone: The sequenced fragment ends 3 residues before the CDR3 boundary, so the rest is inferred from the germline J gene. The chain links TRBV10-3 to TRBJ2-3; 9 bases line up with TRBD2. This CDR3 comprises 17 residues. Germline CDR1 and CDR2: ENHRY and SYGVKD. Losses at the gene ends were 7 bases for V and 4 bases for J; bases not matched to a gene: 15. The CDR3 is CAITLEGGGGRADTQYF. The CDR3 DNA, read in part, is TGTGCCATCACCCTTGAGGGCGGGGGGGGGCGGGCAGATACG.

The CDR3 here is CASTQYNEQFF. The CDR3 bases that were read are TGCGCCAGCACACAGTACAATGAG. The genes are TRBV10-2 and TRBJ2-1, with D unclear. The read ends 3 residues before the CDR3 terminus; that terminus is restored from the germline J gene. CDR1 WSHSY and CDR2 SAAADI come from the germline V gene. The V end was cut by 7 bases, the J end by 4 bases, with 5 bases between. The CDR3 totals 11 residues.

For this clone: The read finishes 3 residues shy of the CDR3 end, and the germline J gene is used to complete it. This chain joins TRBV11-2 and TRBJ1-1; D is ambiguous. Germline assignment: CDR1 SGHAT and CDR2 FQNNGV. The CDR3 length is 11 residues. The CDR3: CASSPRGSAFF. CDR3 DNA, as far as it was read: TGTGCCAGCTCCCCGCGGGGTTCC.

Concerning this clone: The read ends 3 residues before the CDR3 terminus; that terminus is restored from the germline J gene. This chain connects TRBV2 to TRBJ1-5, with a weak D call TRBD1 (6 bases). Germline V gene lookup returns CDR1 SNHLY and CDR2 FYNNEI. V lost 6 bases to trimming and J lost 4 bases, with 16 bases between them. This CDR3 contains 15 residues. Incomplete CDR3 DNA: TGTGCCAGCAGCAAAGAAGGACAGACGAATCAGCCC. Translating it yields CASSKEGQTNQP. The entire CDR3 protein is CASSKEGQTNQPQHF.

As to this clone: The CDR3 is cut off 3 residues early in the read; its end comes from the germline J gene. V is TRBV30 and J is TRBJ2-5; 10 nucleotides line up with TRBD2. Trimming at V came to 4 bases and at J to 4 bases, leaving 9 bases not matched to a gene. Germline V gene data show CDR1 as GTSNPN and CDR2 as SVGIG (reference sequence). The CDR3 loop spans 15 amino acids. The CDR3 spells CAWTAQRGGAETQYF. CDR3 DNA (partial): TGTGCCTGGACGGCCCAGCGGGGGGGCGCAGAGACC.

On this clone: Sequencing ends 3 residues short of the CDR3 end; the germline J gene provides the rest. The genes are TRBV6-2 or TRBV6-3 and TRBJ2-5, with 8 bases identical to TRBD2. Trimming cost V 2 bases and J 1 base; bases outside gene matches: 6. Germline loops: CDR1 MNHEY, CDR2 SVGEGT. The CDR3 sequence is 16 residues long. CDR3 loop: CASSYGSSGVQETQYF. The part of the CDR3 DNA that was read is TGTGCCAGCAGTTACGGGAGTAGCGGGGTCCAAGAGACC.

As concerns this clone: The read terminates 3 residues ahead of where the CDR3 ends, so the germline J gene completes it. The chain employs TRBV12-5 and TRBJ1-2, with D hard to call. Germline lookup yields CDR1 LGHNT and CDR2 FRNRAP. The CDR3 is made up of 14 amino acids. V lost 2 bases, J lost 5 bases, and 12 bases lay in between. Partial CDR3 DNA: TGTGCTAGTGGTTTGCCACTAGAAGTATATGGC. Protein sequence: CASGLPLEVYG. Given in full, the CDR3 is CASGLPLEVYGYTF. Supplemented by reference TRBV12-5 and TRBJ1-2, the full variable domain reads DARVTQTPRHKVTEMGQEVTMRCQPILGHNTVFWYRQTMMQGLELLAYFRNRAPLDDSGMPKDRFSAEMPDATLATLKIQPSEPRDSAVYFCASGLPLEVYGYTFGSGTRLTVV.

On this clone: The DNA ends 3 residues before the CDR3 does, and the rest of the CDR3 is filled in from the germline J gene. The genes are TRBV7-2 and TRBJ1-2; 11 bases fit TRBD1. After removal of 6 bases from V and 3 bases from J, the junction contained 3 bases not matched to a gene. Germline loops: CDR1 SGHTA, CDR2 FQGNSA. The CDR3 sequence is 14 residues long. The sequenced part of the CDR3 DNA is TGTGCCAGCAGTTCGGGACAGGGGGACTATGGC. The encoded protein is CASSSGQGDYG. From start to end, the CDR3 is CASSSGQGDYGYTF.

A note on this clone: The observed sequence ends 3 residues before the CDR3 terminus, with the missing tail filled in from the germline J gene. J is TRBJ2-7 and V is TRBV14; TRBD1 matches at 9 bases. V was pared by 0 bases and J by 4 bases, with 7 bases of the junction left unmatched. Per the germline V gene, CDR1 is SGHDN and CDR2 is FVKESK. The CDR3 spans 16 residues. The CDR3 sequence is CASSQDLGTGRYEQYF. Incomplete CDR3 DNA: TGTGCCAGCAGCCAAGATCTAGGGACAGGGAGGTACGAG.

A remark on this clone: The read finishes 3 residues shy of the CDR3 end, and the germline J gene is used to complete it. This chain connects TRBV5-1 to TRBJ2-3; 10 positions match TRBD2. The J segment lost 2 bases and the V segment lost 5 bases, leaving 2 bases of the junction unmatched. Germline-derived CDR1 and CDR2 are SGHRS and YFSETQ. The CDR3 length is 14 residues. The CDR3: CASRTSGFTDTQYF. The CDR3 bases that were read are TGCGCCAGCAGGACTAGCGGGTTCACAGATACG.

As for this clone: The missing CDR3 end, 3 residues past where the read stops, is filled in from the germline J gene. The chain couples TRBV4-1 to TRBJ2-7; 8 bases are shared with TRBD1. The CDR3 is 14 residues long. Germline trimming cut 4 bases from V and 6 bases from J; bases unmatched to any gene: 8. Germline CDR1 MGHRA, CDR2 YSYEKL. Partial CDR3 DNA: TGCGCCAGCAGCCCCCAGACAGGGGTTTCCGAG. Amino acids: CASSPQTGVSE. The entire CDR3 is CASSPQTGVSEQYF.

Concerning this clone: The observed sequence ends 3 residues before the CDR3 terminus, with the missing tail filled in from the germline J gene. The chain uses TRBV5-6 and TRBJ2-5; D unresolved. CDR1 is SGHDT, CDR2 YYEEEE, per germline. This CDR3 has 14 residues. Deletions cut 4 bases from V and 4 bases from J, with 14 bases between. CDR3 residues: CASSLPRPGETQYF. The CDR3 bases that were read are TGTGCCAGCAGCCTACCCCGACCAGGAGAGACC.